The clone carrying this TCR beta chain was seen a handful of times. What it binds is not known. One base away lies a much larger clone, so this may be a sequencing read error. The data belong to a study of molecular identifiers for immune sequencing clone quantification. CDR3 length: 15 residues. The germline V gene encodes CDR1 SGHNT and CDR2 YENEEA. V lost 5 bases, J lost 1 base, and 11 bases lay in between. The authors sorted naive CD8 T cells as CD8+CD4-CCR7+CD45RA+. Study outcomes and limitations: Reports indicate spiked Jurkat TCR RNA from one cell could be found among some 980,000 naive cells. Barcode sharing among identical TCR molecules could make large clones appear smaller.

MiXCR was run by TCRdb on the PCR reads, yielding one entry per CDR3 protein. The table includes over 600,000 distinct CDR3 sequences, just under 20% detected once. The rearrangement uses TRBV11-3 and TRBJ2-2; a possible D gene is TRBD1 (6 bases). Sample: naive CD8+ T cells from blood, with Jurkat cell RNA spiked in. The sample's subset: FACS-sorted CD8+CD4-CCR7+CD45RA+ naive T cells. This sequence originates from a human donor in good health. Some libraries in this study had Jurkat cell RNA spiked in. This CDR3 reads CASSPGTRNTGELFF. In DNA form, the CDR3 reads TGTGCCAGCAGCCCCGGGACACGGAACACCGGGGAGCTGTTTTTT. The full variable domain, rest sourced from reference TRBV11-3 and TRBJ2-2, is EAGVVQSPRYKIIEKKQPVAFWCNPISGHNTLYWYLQNLGQGPELLIRYENEEAVDDSQLPKDRFSAERLKGVDSTLKIQPAELGDSAVYLCASSPGTRNTGELFFGEGSRLTVL.